The next 21 T cell receptor beta chains were all read from a single sample in a study of glioma-infiltrating T cells. Using RNA template, CDR3s of TCR alpha and beta were amplified with iRepertoire arm-PCR. TCRdb re-analysed the multiplex PCR reads in MiXCR, keeping a single row per CDR3 protein. The sample lists roughly 200,000 distinct CDR3 sequences; over 30% were seen once. The sample was glioma tissue, nonneoplastic brain tissue, or PBMCs (not recorded which). The receptors come from a human donor with low-grade glioma or glioblastoma, undergoing nonglioma brain surgery, or in good health (not recorded which).

This clonotype was observed at least ten times. The chain uses TRBV24-1 and TRBJ1-2, with D uncertain. The V end lost 1 base, the J end lost 2 bases, and 7 bases lay between the germline ends. This CDR3 comprises 14 residues. Germline V lookup: CDR1 KGHDR, CDR2 SFDVKD. This chain's CDR3 is CATSDLWQNYGYTF. The CDR3, as DNA: TGTGCCACCAGTGATTTATGGCAGAACTATGGCTACACCTTC.

This clonotype appeared many times. CDR3 sequence: CASSPLIDQPQHF. The CDR3 coding sequence is TGTGCCAGCAGCCCCCTCATAGATCAGCCCCAGCATTTT. The chain recombines TRBV7-2 with TRBJ1-5; D remains ambiguous. Between the trimmed V and J ends, which lost 5 bases and 5 bases, there was a span of 10 bases. This CDR3 is built from 13 residues. Germline V gives CDR1 SGHTA, CDR2 FQGNSA.

This clonotype was picked up a small number of times. This chain uses TRBV6-2 or TRBV6-3 with TRBJ2-3; the match to TRBD1 covers 8 bases. Germline V gene lookup returns CDR1 MNHEY and CDR2 SVGEGT. This CDR3 has 16 amino acids. J was trimmed by 2 bases and V by 2 bases; bases with no gene match: 6. DNA of the CDR3: TGTGCCAGCAGTTACGCGTCGACAGGGGACACAGATACGCAGTATTTT. Residues: CASSYASTGDTDTQYF.

On this clonotype itself: A read error may be the cause here, since a much bigger clone is one base away. The genes are TRBV19 and TRBJ2-3; 7 positions agree with TRBD1. Germline CDR1 LNHDA, CDR2 SQIVND (reference sequence). The CDR3 loop spans 14 amino acids. CDR3 nucleotides: TGTTCCAGTAGTAGGCGGACAGGCGCAGATACGCAGTATTTT. Translation: CSSSRRTGADTQYF. Combining the CDR3 with reference TRBV19 and TRBJ2-3 gives the whole variable domain DGGITQSPKYLFRKEGQNVTLSCEQNLNHDAMYWYRQDPGQGLRLIYYSQIVNDFQKGDIAEGYSVSREKKESFPLTVTSAQKNPTAFYLCSSSRRTGADTQYFGPGTRLTVL.

The CDR3 protein is CATSSSGGGRGNTEAFF. DNA of the CDR3: TGTGCCACCAGCAGCTCTGGGGGCGGACGAGGGAACACTGAAGCTTTCTTT. The chain has TRBV15 and TRBJ1-1; a weak D match, TRBD1 (6 bases). V gave up 3 bases and J gave up 1 base, with 18 bases separating them. The germline V gene has CDR1 LNHNV and CDR2 YYDKDF (reference sequence). This CDR3 is 17 amino acids long.

A remark on this clonotype: A much bigger clone sits one base away, suggesting this may be a read error. The rearrangement joins TRBV27 to TRBJ2-1, with 8 bases lining up with TRBD2. The J segment lost 4 bases and the V segment lost 5 bases, leaving 13 bases of the junction unmatched. The CDR3 spans 17 residues. From germline, CDR1 is MNHEY and CDR2 SMNVEV (reference sequence). The CDR3 loop reads CASSDSNSGSKYNEQFF. The CDR3 DNA reads TGTGCCAGCAGTGACTCGAACAGCGGGAGTAAATACAATGAGCAGTTCTTC.

The sample holds a few counts of this clonotype. This chain links TRBV6-1 with TRBJ2-7; 14 bases align to TRBD2. From germline, CDR1 is MNHNS and CDR2 SASEGT. The length of the CDR3 is 19 residues. With V trimmed by 4 bases and J by 4 bases, 15 bases remained unmatched. The CDR3 reads CASSAAQGTSGSSFYEQYF. In nucleotides, the CDR3 is TGTGCCAGCAGTGCCGCCCAAGGGACTAGCGGGAGTTCTTTTTACGAGCAGTACTTC.

The chain links TRBV7-9 to TRBJ2-2; TRBD2 might be the D (6 bases). The V gene's germline CDR1 is SEHNR and CDR2 FQNEAQ (reference sequence). CDR3 length equals 16 residues. V was clipped by 9 bases and J by 7 bases, with 24 bases between them. The CDR3 DNA follows: TGTGCCAGAAGCCCCGCAGGGACCGCGGGGATCGGGGAGCTGTTTTTT. Translating gives CARSPAGTAGIGELFF.

V gene TRBV18 combines with J gene TRBJ1-3; D remains ambiguous. Germline V CDR1 and CDR2: KGHSH, LQKENI. This CDR3 is built from 16 residues. V was clipped by 3 bases and J by 4 bases, with 16 bases between them. CDR3 region: CASSPFTEVVGNTIYF. CDR3 DNA sequence: TGTGCCAGCTCACCGTTCACGGAGGTCGTGGGAAACACCATATATTTT.

This clonotype was counted ten times or more. This chain's CDR3 is CSARSASVAGGPSTDTQYF. The CDR3 bases are TGCAGTGCTAGGAGCGCGTCGGTAGCGGGAGGGCCGAGCACAGATACGCAGTATTTT. The chain uses TRBV20-1 and TRBJ2-3; 11 bases align to TRBD2. The ends lost 3 bases at V and 0 bases at J; junction bases unmatched: 14. The germline V gene encodes CDR1 DFQATT and CDR2 SNEGSKA (reference sequence). This CDR3 has 19 amino acids.

In this sample, this clonotype turned up many times. The chain joins TRBV7-2 to TRBJ2-3; 7 nucleotides match TRBD2. CDR1 and CDR2 (germline): SGHTA, FQGNSA. The CDR3 runs to 14 residues. Trimming at V came to 6 bases and at J to 6 bases, leaving 9 bases not matched to a gene. The CDR3 DNA follows: TGTGCCAGCAGACGTGGACTAGGTGCGGATACGCAGTATTTT. Its protein is CASRRGLGADTQYF.

For this clonotype: The junction departs from the called germline gene at one end, perhaps through a read error. This chain uses TRBV30 with TRBJ1-3; D gene unclear. There are 13 residues in the CDR3. Germline assignment: CDR1 GTSNPN and CDR2 SVGIG (reference sequence). The CDR3 coding sequence is TGTGCCTGGAGTCTCAGCTCTGGAAACAACATATATTTT. Amino acids: CAWSLSSGNNIYF. The full variable domain, completed using reference TRBV30 and TRBJ1-3, is SQTIHQWPATLVQPVGSPLSLECTVEGTSNPNLYWYRQAAGRGLQLLFYSVGIGQISSEVPQNLSASRPQDRQFILSSKKLLLSDSGFYLCAWSLSSGNNIYFGEGSWLTVV.

This clonotype has ten or more counts. The V and J genes are TRBV27 and TRBJ2-5; D possibly uses TRBD1 or TRBD2 (6 bases each). This CDR3 has 14 residues. V was pared by 0 bases and J by 5 bases, with 10 bases between. The germline V gene encodes CDR1 MNHEY and CDR2 SMNVEV (reference sequence). The CDR3 reads CASSLSGGGETQYF. The DNA of the CDR3 is TGTGCCAGCAGTTTATCGGGGGGCGGGGAGACCCAGTACTTC.

This clonotype was found many times. The chain joins TRBV6-1 to TRBJ2-3, with D perhaps being TRBD1 or TRBD2 (5 bases each). Germline CDR1 reads MNHNS; CDR2 reads SASEGT. Trimming removed 11 bases from V and 3 bases from J, with 21 bases in between. This CDR3 has 15 residues. The CDR3 protein is CALSQGALETDTQYF. The CDR3 nucleotides are TGTGCCCTATCTCAAGGGGCACTAGAGACAGATACGCAGTATTTT.

This clonotype was recorded a few times. CDR3 protein: CASSIKFTYEQYF. CDR3 bases: TGTGCCAGTAGTATAAAGTTCACCTACGAGCAGTACTTC. This sequence joins TRBV19 and TRBJ2-7; D remains ambiguous. Per germline, CDR1 LNHDA and CDR2 SQIVND (reference sequence). The CDR3 loop spans 13 amino acids. The V end was cut by 2 bases, the J end by 2 bases, with 7 bases between.

Points on this clonotype: One base away lies a much larger clone, so this may be a sequencing read error. J is TRBJ2-2 and V is TRBV7-2, with 12 bases lining up with TRBD2. The CDR3 runs to 18 residues. CDR1 and CDR2 from the germline V gene are SGHTA and FQGNSA. The CDR3 is CASSLMRTSGTNTAELFF. CDR3 in DNA: TGTGCCAGCAGCCTGATGAGGACTAGCGGGACGAACACCGCGGAGCTGTTTTTT.

This clonotype has a count of ten or more. The chain recombines TRBV28 with TRBJ1-1; D is possibly TRBD1 (5 bases). The CDR3 spans 13 residues. From germline, CDR1 is MDHEN and CDR2 SYDVKM. V was trimmed by 8 bases and J by 0 bases, leaving 10 bases between them. The CDR3 spells CASERGMNTEAFF. CDR3 sequence (DNA): TGTGCCAGCGAACGGGGGATGAACACTGAAGCTTTCTTT.

The rearrangement uses TRBV18 and TRBJ1-1; 7 bases fit TRBD1. V was clipped by 2 bases and J by 9 bases; unmatched bases: 9. The germline V gene has CDR1 KGHSH and CDR2 LQKENI. The CDR3 runs 14 residues. The CDR3 sequence: CASSPVGQAEKAFF. The CDR3 DNA follows: TGTGCCAGCTCACCAGTAGGACAGGCCGAAAAAGCTTTCTTT.

At least ten counts were recorded for this clonotype. The chain is built from TRBV28 and TRBJ1-3; D call uncertain. Germline CDR1 reads MDHEN; CDR2 reads SYDVKM. There are 15 residues in the CDR3. Trimming shortened V by 7 bases and J by 0 bases, and 13 bases separated the two germline ends. The CDR3 is CASTRPGISGNTIYF. CDR3 nucleotide sequence: TGTGCCAGCACCCGCCCGGGGATCTCTGGAAACACCATATATTTT.

This clonotype was counted at least ten times. The chain employs TRBV7-2 and TRBJ1-6; D remains ambiguous. CDR1 SGHTA and CDR2 FQGNSA come from the germline V gene. The CDR3 has 14 residues. The germline V and J ends were trimmed by 1 base and 6 bases, with 7 bases remaining between them. CDR3 nucleotides: TGTGCCAGCAGCTTAGACGGGTTTAATTCACCCCTCCACTTT. Its translation is CASSLDGFNSPLHF. Based on the CDR3 plus reference TRBV7-2 and TRBJ1-6, the full variable domain is GAGVSQSPSNKVTEKGKDVELRCDPISGHTALYWYRQSLGQGLEFLIYFQGNSAPDKSGLPSDRFSAERTGGSVSTLTIQRTQQEDSAVYLCASSLDGFNSPLHFGNGTRLTVT.

This clonotype was seen ten or more times. The chain uses TRBV28 and TRBJ2-7; no clear D gene. CDR1 and CDR2 from the germline V gene are MDHEN and SYDVKM. This CDR3 is built from 13 residues. V lost 4 bases and J lost 2, with 9 bases in between. The CDR3 region is CASSWTRTYEQYF. The CDR3 DNA follows: TGTGCCAGCAGTTGGACGCGTACCTACGAGCAGTACTTC. The complete variable domain, with remaining parts taken from reference TRBV28 and TRBJ2-7, reads DVKVTQSSRYLVKRTGEKVFLECVQDMDHENMFWYRQDPGLGLRLIYFSYDVKMKEKGDIPEGYSVSREKKERFSLILESASTNQTSMYLCASSWTRTYEQYFGPGTRLTVT.